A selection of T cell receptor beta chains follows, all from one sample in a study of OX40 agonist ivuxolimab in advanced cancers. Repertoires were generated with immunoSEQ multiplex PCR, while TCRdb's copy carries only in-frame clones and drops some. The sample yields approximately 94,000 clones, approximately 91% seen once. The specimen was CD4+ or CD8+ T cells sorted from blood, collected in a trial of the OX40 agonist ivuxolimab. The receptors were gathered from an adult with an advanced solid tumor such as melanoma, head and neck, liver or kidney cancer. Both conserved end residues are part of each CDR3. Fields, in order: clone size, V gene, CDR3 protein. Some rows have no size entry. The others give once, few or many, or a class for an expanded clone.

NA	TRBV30	CAWSADSDLPQHF
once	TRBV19	CASSRDRDYGYTF
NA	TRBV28	CASSEQGGSYEQYF
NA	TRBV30	CAWSQGSGNTIYF
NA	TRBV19	CASSIVGQGNYEQYF
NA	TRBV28	CASSSYRGNEQYF
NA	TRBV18	CASSEGPAYEQYF
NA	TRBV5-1	CASSRAGQGVTGELFF
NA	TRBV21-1	CASSVGRTEAFF
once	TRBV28	CASCSFSGGHFSYEQYF
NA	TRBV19	CASSMRVGDNQPQHF
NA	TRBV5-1	CASSPFNRQGYTF
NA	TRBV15	CATSRDRLRLAGPSTDTQYF
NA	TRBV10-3	CAISPEAPFDSPLHF
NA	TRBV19	CASSNGQGKGYTF
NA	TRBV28	CAGGALREPQHF
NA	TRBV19	CASSSVGGYNEQFF
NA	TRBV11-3	CASSQDRGHGYTF
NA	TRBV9	CASSPSGGPNEKLFF
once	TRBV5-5	CASSLAWTSFTGELFF
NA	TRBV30	CAWKEGFTQYF
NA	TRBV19	CASRPYGGGEEKLFF
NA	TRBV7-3	CASSSTGATEAFF
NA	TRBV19	CASSAWTGPSGELFF
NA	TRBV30	CAWGPGTVGNTEAFF
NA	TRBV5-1	CASSPWTSWGTDTQYF
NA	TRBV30	CAWSGPLGKETQYF
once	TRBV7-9	CASSLRGGRETQYF
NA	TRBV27	CASSFLAGGQPSEQYF
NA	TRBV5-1	CASSLGVNEQFF
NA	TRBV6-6	CASSQYGTGGRSPLHF
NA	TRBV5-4	CASSQTSGSGEQYF
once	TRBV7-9	CASSILRWTEAFF
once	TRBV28	CASSTHRVGGETQYF
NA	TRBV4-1	CASSRSGQGNSYEQYF
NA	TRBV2	CASTEITVGGELFF
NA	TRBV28	CASSLKWGGYTF
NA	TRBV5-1	CASSLDRGSSGELFF
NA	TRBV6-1	CASSELWVRQPQHF
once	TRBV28	CASSLLLNRDGQPQHF
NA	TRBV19	CASTVTPAFYSNQPQHF